This is a list of T cell receptor beta chains from one sample in a study of T cells expressing NK-cell markers. TCRdb re-called the 5' RACE reads, yielding one record per CDR3 amino acid sequence without DNA. The table lists approximately 440,000 distinct CDR3 sequences. Sequencing input: blood T cells: a sorted CD56 or NKG2C T cell subset, CD4+ or CD8+ T cells, or bulk PBMC T cells (not recorded which). These receptors originate from a woman aged 45-65 years in good health. CDR3s include the opening cysteine and the closing phenylalanine or tryptophan.

TRBJ2-3	TRBV5-1	CASSLEGLGADTQYF
TRBJ2-2	TRBV15	CATSRDQLAGESGELFF
TRBJ2-1	TRBV5-4	CASSVGLAGVRGGEQFF
TRBJ2-3	TRBV7-7	CASSIGTSGRVTDTQYF
TRBJ2-2	TRBV24-1	CATSDPGGPRTGELFF
TRBJ2-3	TRBV5-1	CASSSVRGGATQYF
TRBJ2-2	TRBV5-1	CASSLLPGTPNTGELFF
TRBJ1-1	TRBV12-3/TRBV12-4	CASSLQGGMGTEAFF
TRBJ2-3	TRBV20-1	CSASGFAGESDTQYF
TRBJ2-4	TRBV7-2	CASSSGLASIQYF
TRBJ2-2	TRBV14	CASSQDIRNREYTGELFF
TRBJ1-1	TRBV9	CASSGGWARNTEAFF
TRBJ2-6	TRBV21-1	CASRVWGSGANVLTF
TRBJ2-5	TRBV27	CASGDLWETQYF
TRBJ2-7	TRBV7-8	CASSGGWYEQYF
TRBJ2-7	TRBV7-9	CASRTSGRYEQYF
TRBJ1-1	TRBV20-1	CSLGRGGVTEAFF
TRBJ1-5	TRBV12-3/TRBV12-4	CASSFSQKNQPQHF
TRBJ1-1	TRBV19	CASSISRRTEAFF
TRBJ2-1	TRBV7-8	CASTPSGLAGVNEQFF
TRBJ2-7	TRBV11-2	CASSLGGLRDRSYEQYF
TRBJ2-5	TRBV7-2	CASSFGLARETQYF
TRBJ2-1	TRBV14	CASSPRIGGEQFF
TRBJ1-1	TRBV12-3/TRBV12-4	CASREFSGAAFF
TRBJ2-5	TRBV15	CATSRVAGHGQETQYF
TRBJ2-1	TRBV30	CAWRTFNSGFYNEQFF
TRBJ2-4	TRBV3-1	CASSQVTSNIQYF
TRBJ2-2	TRBV18	CASSPPQRGGTGELFF
TRBJ2-5	TRBV10-3	CAISAGLLIARGETQYF
TRBJ2-3	TRBV7-9	CASSLGSLAGVADTQYF
TRBJ2-1	TRBV18	CASSPPVIEEQFF
TRBJ2-3	TRBV19	CASSMRQGTDTQYF
TRBJ1-1	TRBV5-5	CASSSYTGQTNTEAFF
TRBJ2-4	TRBV19	CASSIQRTSGTKNIQYF
TRBJ2-5	TRBV20-1	CSALPGTPGTQYF
TRBJ2-2	TRBV7-9	CASSLMGLGNTGELFF
TRBJ2-6	TRBV29-1	CSARQDSGANVLTF
TRBJ1-2	TRBV4-1	CASSQDTVINYGYTF
TRBJ2-7	TRBV5-1	CASRLAREQYF
TRBJ1-2	TRBV29-1	CSVWGGRNYGYTF
TRBJ2-2	TRBV9	CASSVDNTGELFF
TRBJ2-7	TRBV7-9	CASSRTDYEQYF
TRBJ2-2	TRBV5-1	CASSQGGVRFGAGELFF
TRBJ2-1	TRBV20-1	CSARAVRREYNEQFF
TRBJ2-5	TRBV29-1	CSVSGRGETQYF
TRBJ1-3	TRBV7-9	CASSPFGQAGNTIYF
TRBJ2-1	TRBV5-6	CASSLAGRGPVANEQFF
TRBJ2-5	TRBV29-1	CSVLLQKTQYF
TRBJ1-4	TRBV4-1	CASSQLPGPVNGKLFF
TRBJ2-2	TRBV20-1	CSAPVSGELFF